This T cell receptor beta chain emerged from a study of PD-L1 blockade in urothelial cancer (dated by TCRdb to the late 2010s). Notes on the research overall: Every patient began therapy in 2014 and was given atezolizumab 1,200 mg intravenously every 3 weeks. About 85% of the roughly 29 patients were males with bladder-origin urothelial cancer, and about 60% of the 29 reported a prior smoking history. Patients had an ECOG performance status of 0 or 1 and had received between 0 and 3 prior chemotherapy regimens. Blood samples were analyzed at two time points: 3 weeks after treatment start (second dose) and 6 weeks after treatment start. Blood samples yielded a median of about 150,000 T cells and roughly 80,000 unique TCRs, with median clonality 0.080. Somatic, immune and clinical correlates of response to PD-L1 blockade with atezolizumab in urothelial cancer were the focus of an exploratory multi-omic analysis. Pretreatment tumor samples and matched peripheral blood, collected serially before and after atezolizumab treatment, underwent TCR sequencing. Durable clinical benefit was defined as a progression-free survival longer than 6 months, and TCR features were additionally tested against progression-free survival and overall survival. In the same patients who had TCR sequencing, pretreatment tumors also underwent whole exome sequencing and RNA sequencing. Under ten patients achieved durable clinical benefit and 20 did not. Pretreatment blood TCR-seq was available for nearly 30 patients, at least one posttreatment blood collection was obtained for about 25 patients, and tumor TCR-seq was available for about 25 patients. Summary of the overall study and its limitations: Improved progression-free and overall survival was associated with having pretreatment peripheral blood TCR clonality below the median. Because the sample size was small (n ≈ 29) and many of the analyses were exploratory, the results are meant to be hypothesis-generating. Patients with durable benefit showed greater expansion of tumor-associated TCR clones in peripheral blood 3 weeks after starting treatment (n ≈ 20, p = 0.022).

Regarding this clone: Its antigen target is currently unknown. Base-call qualities are not available, and no considerably larger clone is one nucleotide away.

Each PCR received spiked-in synthetic TCR analog templates so that absolute template abundance could be estimated from read counts. The immunoSEQ assay was used to amplify TCRbeta CDR3 regions from genomic DNA with bias-controlled V and J gene primers. Sequencing of rearranged TCRbeta segments was done at approximately 20X coverage. The authors' pipeline ran thus. Sequencing errors were corrected by clustering, and CDR3s were annotated against IMGT so that V, D and J genes could be assigned. Downstream analyses used only productive TCRbeta rearrangements, leaving out any out-of-frame or stop-codon sequences. To compute clonality, Shannon entropy was normalized by the log of the number of unique productive sequences and then subtracted from one. Fisher's exact test with Benjamini-Hochberg correction, using a cutoff of adjusted p below 0.01, was how clones that differed between time points or between blood and tumor were identified. Here the immuneACCESS table is served through TCRdb, limited to in-frame sequences with V and J called. Missing clones are a known gap in these copies; in checked studies unresolved V genes cover under half, and the rest lacks a known reason. V, J and clone size are taken as reported in that table, and D and trimming were inferred from the DNA itself. Across this sample there are 40,000 to 45,000 clones, with around 90% seen only once. The ten largest clones capture 7.3% of the sample.

In the paper's terms, the time point label means: peripheral blood 6 weeks after treatment start. The cohort comprised around 31 patients with locally advanced or metastatic urothelial carcinoma treated at Memorial Sloan Kettering on a trial protocol. Peripheral blood mononuclear cells were collected from each patient pretreatment and during treatment, giving between 1 and 8 total time points per patient. The Qiagen DNeasy Blood extraction kit was used to purify genomic DNA from total PBMCs and tumor samples. PBMCs were collected pretreatment and during treatment and were isolated and stored as previously described. Sequences SGHKS (CDR1) and YYEKEE (CDR2) are obtained from the germline V gene (reference sequence). Measured from the cysteine to the phenylalanine, the CDR3 is 15 residues long. This entry keeps only the CDR3 DNA: 45 bases, framed from base 1. A distance of 18 bases separates the germline ends of V and J, which lose 4 bases and 4 bases respectively.

The TCR sequence derives from a man between 65 and 85 years old with urothelial cancer. Source: PBMCs, taken around atezolizumab (anti-PD-L1) treatment. The rearrangement combines TRBV5-5 with TRBJ2-7; the D gene is perhaps TRBD2, on 7 matching bases. The CDR3 amino acid sequence is: CASSVASGGRYEQYF. Here is the DNA: TGTGCCAGCAGCGTGGCTTCGGGGGGCCGATACGAGCAGTACTTC.